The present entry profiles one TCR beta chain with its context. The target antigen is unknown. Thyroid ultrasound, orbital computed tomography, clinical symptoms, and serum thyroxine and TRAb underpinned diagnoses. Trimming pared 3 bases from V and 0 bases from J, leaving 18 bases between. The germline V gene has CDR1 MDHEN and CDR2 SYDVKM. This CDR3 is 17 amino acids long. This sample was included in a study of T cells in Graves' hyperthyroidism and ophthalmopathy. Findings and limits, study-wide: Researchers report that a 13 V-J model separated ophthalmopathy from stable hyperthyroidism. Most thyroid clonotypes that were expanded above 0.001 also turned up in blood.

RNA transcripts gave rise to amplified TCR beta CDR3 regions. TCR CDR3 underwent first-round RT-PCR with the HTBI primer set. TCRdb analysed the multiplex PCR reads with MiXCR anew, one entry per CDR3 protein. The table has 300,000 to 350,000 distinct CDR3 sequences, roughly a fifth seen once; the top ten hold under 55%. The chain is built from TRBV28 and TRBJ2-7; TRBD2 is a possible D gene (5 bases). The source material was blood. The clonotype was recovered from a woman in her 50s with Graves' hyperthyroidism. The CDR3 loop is CASSLNKYGGYSYEQYF. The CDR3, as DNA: TGTGCCAGCAGTTTGAATAAATATGGCGGGTACTCCTACGAGCAGTACTTC. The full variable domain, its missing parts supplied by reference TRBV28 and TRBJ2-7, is DVKVTQSSRYLVKRTGEKVFLECVQDMDHENMFWYRQDPGLGLRLIYFSYDVKMKEKGDIPEGYSVSREKKERFSLILESASTNQTSMYLCASSLNKYGGYSYEQYFGPGTRLTVT.